One and the same sample provided the 29 T cell receptor beta chains below, sequenced in a study of T cells in Graves' hyperthyroidism and ophthalmopathy. TCR beta CDR3 regions were amplified from RNA. The TCR CDR3 first-round RT-PCR relied on the HTBI primer set. TCRdb ran MiXCR on the multiplex PCR reads and lists one entry per CDR3 protein. The sample contains some 510,000 distinct CDR3 sequences, under 25% of which appear only once. The sequencing sample was made of blood. Receptors were obtained from a man younger than 35 with Graves' hyperthyroidism.

This clonotype has at least ten counts. V usage is TRBV28 and J usage is TRBJ1-5, with TRBD1 as a possible D gene (6 bases). The length of the CDR3 is 17 residues. Germline V lookup: CDR1 MDHEN, CDR2 SYDVKM. V lost 3 bases and J 3 bases, leaving 18 bases between the germline ends. CDR3 DNA sequence: TGTGCCAGCAGTTTCGTGTCGGGGGGCTTGGTCAATCAGCCCCAGCATTTT. This encodes CASSFVSGGLVNQPQHF.

This clonotype was recorded at least ten times. The chain is built from TRBV4-1 and TRBJ2-5; D is uncertain. CDR3 length: 13 residues. From germline, CDR1 is MGHRA and CDR2 YSYEKL. Trimming cost V 1 base and J 4 bases, with 7 bases left between them. As DNA, the CDR3 is TGCGCCAGCAGCCAAGTCTCCGGAGAGACCCAGTACTTC. This translates into CASSQVSGETQYF.

This clonotype was observed many times. The J gene is TRBJ2-7, the V gene TRBV20-1; a weak D match, TRBD1 (5 bases). The germline V gene encodes CDR1 DFQATT and CDR2 SNEGSKA (reference sequence). The CDR3 has 16 amino acids. Between the trimmed V and J ends, which lost 4 bases and 0 bases, there was a span of 19 bases. Written as DNA, the CDR3 is TGCAGTGCTACCGCTTGGTTAGGCAGGGTCTCCTACGAGCAGTACTTC. It yields the protein CSATAWLGRVSYEQYF.

This clonotype was observed many times. V gene TRBV27 combines with J gene TRBJ2-2; the D is unclear. Germline assignment: CDR1 MNHEY and CDR2 SMNVEV (reference sequence). The germline V and J ends were trimmed by 1 base and 0 bases, with 12 bases remaining between them. The CDR3 loop spans 17 amino acids. The CDR3 sequence is CASSLFAAPANTGELFF. The CDR3 region has the DNA TGTGCCAGCAGTTTATTTGCAGCCCCCGCGAACACCGGGGAGCTGTTTTTT.

This clonotype was picked up many times. The gene calls are TRBV19 and TRBJ1-1; no definite D call. This CDR3 has 16 amino acids. The V gene lost 1 base and the J gene lost 1 base, with 13 bases spanning the gap. The V gene's germline CDR1 is LNHDA and CDR2 SQIVND (reference sequence). CDR3 sequence (DNA): TGTGCCAGTAGTATAGGTGGAACGATTACGAACACTGAAGCTTTCTTT. It encodes CASSIGGTITNTEAFF.

This clonotype was counted ten times or more. V and J are TRBV6-5 and TRBJ2-7; 7 nucleotides line up with TRBD2. V lost 2 bases, J lost 5 bases, and 3 bases stayed unmatched. The CDR3 loop spans 13 amino acids. Germline CDR1 and CDR2: MNHEY and SVGAGI. CDR3 sequence (DNA): TGTGCCAGCAGTTACCCGGGAGGAAACGAGCAGTACTTC. Protein product: CASSYPGGNEQYF.

This clonotype has a handful of counts. The rearrangement joins TRBV29-1 to TRBJ1-1, with D maybe TRBD1 (6 bases). Germline values: CDR1 SQVTM, CDR2 ANQGSEA. V shed 4 bases and J shed 2 bases, with 11 bases lying between them. The CDR3 loop spans 13 amino acids. CDR3 DNA: TGCAGCGTTGGAGGGGGGGATAACACTGAAGCTTTCTTT. Its translation is CSVGGGDNTEAFF.

This chain links TRBV19 with TRBJ2-2; no clear D gene. Germline-derived CDR1 and CDR2 are LNHDA and SQIVND (reference sequence). CDR3 length: 14 amino acids. The V end was cut by 0 bases, the J end by 3 bases, with 5 bases between. The CDR3 spells CASSIDSDTGELFF. The DNA of the CDR3 is TGTGCCAGTAGTATAGACTCAGACACCGGGGAGCTGTTTTTT.

The sample holds many counts of this clonotype. This chain links TRBV14 with TRBJ1-1; D not certain. The CDR3 covers 11 residues. CDR1 is SGHDN and CDR2 is FVKESK in the germline V gene. V was cut by 1 base and J by 10 bases, with 7 bases left in between. This chain's CDR3 is CASSQGRRAFF. CDR3 DNA sequence: TGTGCCAGCAGCCAAGGCCGACGAGCTTTCTTT.

Points on this clonotype: Being one base from a much bigger clone, this may be a read error. The rearrangement uses TRBV4-2 and TRBJ2-2; weak D call: TRBD2 (6 bases). V lost 3 bases to trimming and J lost 0 bases, with 8 bases between them. Germline lookup yields CDR1 LGHNA and CDR2 YNFKEQ. The CDR3 has 15 amino acids. Written as DNA, the CDR3 is TGTGCCAGCAGCCACGGGGGTCCGAACACCGGGGAGCTGTTTTTT. Translated: CASSHGGPNTGELFF.

The rearrangement joins TRBV3-1 to TRBJ1-5, with D perhaps matching TRBD1 (5 bases). This CDR3 is 16 amino acids long. Germline CDR1 LGHDT, CDR2 YNNKEL (reference sequence). V gave up 3 bases and J gave up 9 bases, with 21 bases separating them. CDR3 sequence reads: CASSQGVRAAGWPQHF. Written as DNA, the CDR3 is TGTGCCAGCAGCCAGGGTGTCAGGGCCGCAGGATGGCCCCAGCATTTT.

A few counts support this clonotype. This chain uses TRBV6-5 with TRBJ1-5; D unclear. This CDR3 spans 12 amino acids. Germline CDR1 MNHEY, CDR2 SVGAGI. With 2 bases removed from V and 4 bases from J, the gap between germline ends came to 3 bases. This chain's CDR3 is CASSYENQPQHF. The CDR3 coding sequence is TGTGCCAGCAGTTACGAGAATCAGCCCCAGCATTTT.

The V call is TRBV6-1, the J call TRBJ1-5; weak D call: TRBD1 (5 bases). CDR1 is MNHNS, CDR2 SASEGT, per germline. Trimming stripped 2 bases from V and 2 bases from J, with 10 bases between. This CDR3 region has 15 residues. The DNA of the CDR3 is TGTGCCAGCAGTGAAAAGGGACGGCGCAATCAGCCCCAGCATTTT. Translation gives CASSEKGRRNQPQHF.

This clonotype showed up many times. This chain connects TRBV7-2 to TRBJ1-2, with a possible D match to TRBD1 (6 bases). The germline V gene has CDR1 SGHTA and CDR2 FQGNSA. V gave up 0 bases and J gave up 4 bases, with 18 bases separating them. This CDR3 spans 17 amino acids. This CDR3 reads CASSLAGGAGGIYGYTF. The CDR3 nucleotides are TGTGCCAGCAGCTTAGCAGGCGGAGCGGGGGGCATCTATGGCTACACCTTC.

CDR3 residues: CASSHYPALNTGELFF. CDR3 sequence (DNA): TGTGCCAGCAGCCACTATCCGGCCCTGAACACCGGGGAGCTGTTTTTT. The chain carries TRBV3-1 and TRBJ2-2; D is uncertain. CDR1 LGHDT and CDR2 YNNKEL come from the germline V gene (reference sequence). V was shortened by 3 bases and J by 1 base, with 12 bases between the two germline ends. This CDR3 is built from 16 residues. Full variable domain (remainder filled in from reference TRBV3-1 and TRBJ2-2): DTAVSQTPKYLVTQMGNDKSIKCEQNLGHDTMYWYKQDSKKFLKIMFSYNNKELIINETVPNRFSPKSPDKAHLNLHINSLELGDSAVYFCASSHYPALNTGELFFGEGSRLTVL.

The V gene is TRBV20-1, the J gene TRBJ2-4; a weak D match, TRBD2 (6 bases). Germline lookup yields CDR1 DFQATT and CDR2 SNEGSKA (reference sequence). The V end was cut by 3 bases, the J end by 8 bases, with 20 bases between. This CDR3 is 15 amino acids long. CDR3 residues: CSASLPRRGSDIQYF. The CDR3 DNA reads TGCAGTGCTAGCCTCCCCCGGCGGGGTTCGGACATTCAGTACTTC.

The chain recombines TRBV19 with TRBJ2-2, with D perhaps matching TRBD1 or TRBD2 (5 bases each). The CDR3 is 14 amino acids. Per germline, CDR1 LNHDA and CDR2 SQIVND (reference sequence). Deletions cut 7 bases from V and 4 bases from J, with 13 bases between. CDR3 sequence (DNA): TGTGCCAGTATGTCTGGGGGTCTCACCGGGGAGCTGTTTTTT. It encodes CASMSGGLTGELFF.

This clonotype was detected ten times or more. The chain joins TRBV7-8 to TRBJ2-7, with D hard to call. CDR1 SGHVS and CDR2 FQNEAQ come from the germline V gene. This CDR3 contains 14 residues. V was cut by 6 bases and J by 2 bases, with 14 bases left in between. CDR3 protein: CASSYQDGAYEQYF. Here the CDR3 DNA reads TGTGCCAGCAGTTACCAGGACGGCGCCTACGAGCAGTACTTC.

The CDR3 region has the DNA TGTGCCAGCAAAGGTTTCCTGAGCAGAACTGAAGAGACCCAGTACTTC. It translates to CASKGFLSRTEETQYF. The V call is TRBV27, the J call TRBJ2-5; no firm D call. V lost 7 bases to trimming and J lost 3 bases, with 21 bases between them. Germline-derived CDR1 and CDR2 are MNHEY and SMNVEV (reference sequence). The CDR3 covers 16 residues.

This clonotype was seen repeatedly, ten times or more. The CDR3 protein is CASSLGSGQGFGNTIYF. In nucleotides, the CDR3 is TGTGCCAGCTCCCTTGGCAGCGGACAGGGGTTTGGAAACACCATATATTTT. The chain employs TRBV12-3 or TRBV12-4 and TRBJ1-3; 9 bases agree with TRBD1. This CDR3 has 17 amino acids. With 8 bases clipped from V and 3 bases from J, the junction kept 14 bases outside the gene matches.

CDR3 region: CASSLGTPPYNEQFF. CDR3 nucleotide sequence: TGTGCCAGCAGTCTCGGGACTCCTCCCTACAATGAGCAGTTCTTC. The rearrangement joins TRBV6-1 to TRBJ2-1; D may be TRBD2 (6 bases). The germline gives CDR1 MNHNS, CDR2 SASEGT. Trimming took 5 bases from V and 2 from J, leaving 13 bases between them. The CDR3 totals 15 residues.

This clonotype has a count of ten or more. The chain combines TRBV11-2 with TRBJ2-2; D uncertain. Germline values: CDR1 SGHAT, CDR2 FQNNGV. The V gene lost 4 bases and the J gene lost 4 bases, with 19 bases spanning the gap. CDR3 length: 17 amino acids. Here the CDR3 reads CASSSPAVVTITGELFF. The CDR3 bases are TGTGCCAGCAGCTCGCCCGCCGTAGTTACGATCACCGGGGAGCTGTTTTTT.

A few counts support this clonotype. The chain combines TRBV6-1 with TRBJ1-2; D is undetermined. CDR3 length: 15 amino acids. Germline V gene data show CDR1 as MNHNS and CDR2 as SASEGT. The V end lost 6 bases, the J end lost 2 bases, and 16 bases lay between the germline ends. CDR3 residues: CASSDRDGSNYGYTF. CDR3 bases: TGTGCCAGCAGCGACCGCGACGGATCCAACTATGGCTACACCTTC.

The chain joins TRBV28 to TRBJ1-2, with D possibly matching TRBD1 (6 bases). Trimming removed 4 bases from V and 3 bases from J, with 12 bases in between. Germline V gives CDR1 MDHEN, CDR2 SYDVKM. The CDR3 runs 14 residues. CDR3 sequence: CASSSLDRDYGYTF. CDR3 bases: TGTGCCAGCAGTTCACTGGACAGAGACTATGGCTACACCTTC.

This clonotype occurred many times. The chain joins TRBV7-9 to TRBJ2-5; 13 nucleotides agree with TRBD2. This CDR3 spans 15 amino acids. The germline CDR1 and CDR2 sequences are SEHNR and FQNEAQ (reference sequence). J gave up 6 bases and V 4 bases, and 5 bases lay outside the gene matches. This CDR3 reads CASSSGLAGVKTQYF. The CDR3 DNA reads as TGTGCCAGCAGCTCCGGACTAGCGGGGGTTAAGACCCAGTACTTC.

Many counts were recorded for this clonotype. The chain links TRBV30 to TRBJ2-7, with D possibly matching TRBD1 (6 bases). V was shortened by 5 bases and J by 5 bases, with 10 bases between the two germline ends. The CDR3 extends over 11 amino acids. Germline V gives CDR1 GTSNPN, CDR2 SVGIG (reference sequence). CDR3 protein: CAWEQGNEQYF. CDR3 bases: TGTGCCTGGGAACAGGGAAACGAGCAGTACTTC.

The chain employs TRBV5-1 and TRBJ1-1; 7 positions agree with TRBD1. Germline CDR1 is SGHRS and CDR2 is YFSETQ. V gave up 4 bases and J gave up 5 bases; unmatched junction bases: 17. The CDR3 spans 17 residues. The CDR3 protein is CASSATGLRSIRTEAFF. Here the CDR3 DNA reads TGCGCCAGCAGCGCGACAGGGCTCCGTTCAATCCGGACTGAAGCTTTCTTT.

This clonotype was seen a few times. The CDR3 protein is CASSWGGPSYEQYF. In DNA, the CDR3 is TGTGCCAGCAGTTGGGGGGGCCCTTCCTACGAGCAGTACTTC. The chain has TRBV12-3 or TRBV12-4 and TRBJ2-7, with D maybe TRBD2 (7 bases). Between the trimmed V and J ends, which lost 4 bases and 1 base, there was a span of 11 bases. This CDR3 is built from 14 residues.

This clonotype occurred many times. The chain recombines TRBV11-2 with TRBJ2-5, with 9 bases fitting TRBD1. Germline V gene data show CDR1 as SGHAT and CDR2 as FQNNGV. The CDR3 contains 15 residues. The trim removed 6 bases at V and 5 bases at J, leaving 10 bases unmatched. CDR3 in amino acids: CASRAPGQGAETQYF. The CDR3 DNA is TGTGCCAGCAGGGCTCCGGGACAGGGCGCCGAGACCCAGTACTTC.